This passage covers 6 T cell receptor beta chains from one sample sequenced in a study of OX40 agonist ivuxolimab in advanced cancers. Sequenced by immunoSEQ multiplex PCR; TCRdb stores in-frame clones only, minus some. The sample includes about 40,000 clones, 80% to 90% of them seen just once. The material sequenced was CD4+ or CD8+ T cells sorted from blood, taken in a trial of the OX40 agonist ivuxolimab. The source of these receptors is an adult with an advanced solid tumor such as melanoma, head and neck, liver or kidney cancer.

V is TRBV7-2 and J is TRBJ2-7, with TRBD2 identical over 9 bases. Per germline, CDR1 SGHTA and CDR2 FQGNSA. The J segment lost 4 bases and the V segment lost 1 base, leaving 2 bases of the junction unmatched. CDR3 length: 14 residues. The CDR3 region is CASSLGGGAYEQYF. The DNA of the CDR3 is TGTGCCAGCAGCTTAGGCGGGGGGGCTTACGAGCAGTACTTC. The whole variable domain, remainder taken from reference TRBV7-2 and TRBJ2-7, is GAGVSQSPSNKVTEKGKDVELRCDPISGHTALYWYRQSLGQGLEFLIYFQGNSAPDKSGLPSDRFSAERTGGSVSTLTIQRTQQEDSAVYLCASSLGGGAYEQYFGPGTRLTVT.

The chain couples TRBV9 to TRBJ2-1, with TRBD2 matching over 13 bases. Germline V lookup: CDR1 SGDLS, CDR2 YYNGEE. V trimming: 4 bases; J trimming: 7 bases; junction bases outside the gene matches: 5. This CDR3 comprises 15 residues. The DNA for the CDR3 is TGTGCCAGCAGCCCGCGGACTAGCGGGAGTAATGAGCAGTTCTTC. Translating it yields CASSPRTSGSNEQFF.

The chain joins TRBV21-1 to TRBJ2-5; the table gives TRBD2 as D, unverified against the DNA. TRBV21-1 is a pseudogene. The length of the CDR3 is 17 residues. As DNA, the CDR3 is TGTGCCAGCAACACTATCAGACTAGCGGGGCACCAAGAGACCCAGTACTTC. Amino acid sequence: CASNTIRLAGHQETQYF.

The chain employs TRBV10-3 and TRBJ2-1; D gene uncertain. Trimming left V 6 bases short and J 6 bases short, with 15 bases between. Looked up from germline, CDR1 is ENHRY and CDR2 is SYGVKD. This CDR3 region has 14 residues. The CDR3 DNA is TGTGCCATCAGCCGCCCGGAGACACTCAATGAGCAGTTCTTC. Translating gives CAISRPETLNEQFF.

V and J are TRBV19 and TRBJ2-5, with D unclear. The CDR3 covers 14 residues. V lost 2 bases and J lost 7, with 14 bases in between. The germline V gene encodes CDR1 LNHDA and CDR2 SQIVND (reference sequence). CDR3 sequence (DNA): TGTGCCAGTAGTATACGCTGGGAATATGGGACCCAGTACTTC. Protein: CASSIRWEYGTQYF.

The chain joins TRBV19 to TRBJ2-2; D is possibly TRBD1 or TRBD2 (5 bases each). V was cut by 4 bases and J by 4 bases, with 13 bases left in between. The length of the CDR3 is 15 residues. Looked up from germline, CDR1 is LNHDA and CDR2 is SQIVND (reference sequence). The CDR3 nucleotides are TGTGCCAGTAGTAGGGACGACCGCGGCACCGGGGAGCTGTTTTTT. Residues: CASSRDDRGTGELFF.